This passage covers 17 T cell receptor beta chains from one sample sequenced in a study of cytomegalovirus exposure and HLA in healthy donors. PCR amplification relied on 60 Vbeta primers (plus 13 Jbeta primers). Clones were read by immunoSEQ multiplex PCR, and TCRdb kept only the in-frame ones, dropping some. Of over 70,000 clones detected, over 60% appear once; the ten largest clones hold about 22%. The sequenced sample consisted of PBMCs. These receptors originate from a woman in her forties or fifties in good health and CMV-seropositive.

This clone was counted only a few times. CDR3 nucleotides: TGTGCCAGCAGTTCCAGGGCTTCCAATGAAAAACTGTTTTTT. Encoded protein: CASSSRASNEKLFF. V is TRBV6-5 and J is TRBJ1-4; D is possibly TRBD1 (5 bases). The CDR3 sequence is 14 residues long. Trimming left V 4 bases short and J 5 bases short, with 11 bases between. The V gene's germline CDR1 is MNHEY and CDR2 SVGAGI.

The chain is built from TRBV9 and TRBJ1-1; 8 bases match TRBD1. This CDR3 is 13 amino acids long. Looked up from germline, CDR1 is SGDLS and CDR2 is YYNGEE. V lost 4 bases, J lost 5 bases, and 4 bases stayed unmatched. The CDR3 nucleotides read TGTGCCAGCAGCACAGGGGGGGGGACTGAAGCTTTCTTT. Its protein product is CASSTGGGTEAFF.

There are a few counts of this clone. The rearrangement joins TRBV7-8 to TRBJ2-3; 13 positions agree with TRBD2. The CDR3 is 19 residues long. Germline V gene data show CDR1 as SGHVS and CDR2 as FQNEAQ. V shed 4 bases and J 5 bases; nucleotides not matched to a gene: 15. The CDR3 sequence is CASSSPTPTSGGAGDTQYF. For the CDR3, the DNA is TGTGCCAGCAGCTCACCTACCCCTACTAGCGGGGGGGCCGGAGATACGCAGTATTTT.

The gene calls are TRBV5-1 and TRBJ2-2; 7 bases agree with TRBD2. V was clipped by 4 bases and J by 3 bases; unmatched bases: 12. The CDR3 length is 17 residues. Germline CDR1 reads SGHRS; CDR2 reads YFSETQ. CDR3 sequence reads: CASSPSRRGRYTGELFF. In DNA form, the CDR3 reads TGCGCCAGCAGCCCCTCCCGGCGGGGGAGATACACCGGGGAGCTGTTTTTT.

The chain links TRBV7-9 to TRBJ1-1, with 8 bases matching TRBD1. Trimming cost V 4 bases and J 4 bases; bases outside gene matches: 2. The CDR3 extends over 13 amino acids. Germline V gene lookup returns CDR1 SEHNR and CDR2 FQNEAQ (reference sequence). CDR3 nucleotides: TGTGCCAGCAGCTCACAGGGGGGCACTGAAGCTTTCTTT. Its protein is CASSSQGGTEAFF.

The chain combines TRBV4-3 with TRBJ2-3; D may be TRBD2 (6 bases). Germline V gene lookup returns CDR1 LGHNA and CDR2 YSLEER. The CDR3 has 15 amino acids. Trimming removed 1 base at V and 3 bases at J, with 11 bases between. CDR3 sequence (DNA): TGCGCCAGCAGCCAAGCTTCGGCGGGGACAGATACGCAGTATTTT. Its translation is CASSQASAGTDTQYF.

This chain uses TRBV7-3 with TRBJ2-3; weak D call: TRBD1 (5 bases). Germline V gene sequence: CDR1 SGHTA, CDR2 FQGTGA. The CDR3 is 15 amino acids. Between the trimmed V and J ends, which lost 1 base and 3 bases, there was a span of 11 bases. Here the CDR3 DNA reads TGTGCCAGCAGCTTAATGGGGCAGATAACAGATACGCAGTATTTT. Its protein product is CASSLMGQITDTQYF.

The V call is TRBV5-4, the J call TRBJ1-4; 9 nucleotides match TRBD1. J lost 8 bases, V lost 4 bases, and 6 bases had no gene match. There are 14 residues in the CDR3. Germline V gene data show CDR1 as SGHNT and CDR2 as YYREEE (reference sequence). CDR3 residues: CASSDPGTGEKLFF. The DNA of the CDR3 is TGTGCCAGCAGCGATCCAGGGACAGGGGAAAAACTGTTTTTT.

This clone was observed a handful of times. The chain couples TRBV11-2 to TRBJ2-7, with 8 positions matching TRBD1. Losses at the gene ends were 8 bases for V and 4 bases for J; bases not matched to a gene: 7. This CDR3 comprises 13 residues. Looked up from germline, CDR1 is SGHAT and CDR2 is FQNNGV. The CDR3 nucleotides are TGTGCCAGCCGGGACAGGCTCCTTTACGAGCAGTACTTC. This sequence encodes CASRDRLLYEQYF.

This clone was seen just once. The chain carries TRBV5-1 and TRBJ1-1, with D uncertain. V shed 1 base and J shed 4 bases, with 11 bases lying between them. The V gene's germline CDR1 is SGHRS and CDR2 YFSETQ. CDR3 length: 14 amino acids. The CDR3 DNA reads TGCGCCAGCAGCTTGTATTACTCGGGCACTGAAGCTTTCTTT. Its protein is CASSLYYSGTEAFF.

The V call is TRBV12-2, the J call TRBJ1-1; the D call TRBD1 from the table was never checked on the DNA. TRBV12-2 is designated a pseudogene. The CDR3 has 18 amino acids. The CDR3 DNA reads as TGTGCAAGTCGCTTAGCGAAAGGACACACGGATACGAACACTGAAGCTTTCTTT. Its translation is CASRLAKGHTDTNTEAFF.

The J gene is TRBJ2-1, the V gene TRBV13; a possible D gene is TRBD1 (5 bases). The CDR3 is 12 amino acids. Looked up from germline, CDR1 is PRHDT and CDR2 is FYEKMQ (reference sequence). Trimming stripped 6 bases from V and 6 bases from J, with 9 bases between. The CDR3 nucleotides are TGTGCCAGCAGTCGTCAGGGCAATGAGCAGTTCTTC. This gives the protein CASSRQGNEQFF.

In its sample, this clone was seen a few times. The chain employs TRBV5-1 and TRBJ2-5, with D possibly being TRBD1 (6 bases). The germline gives CDR1 SGHRS, CDR2 YFSETQ. V was pared by 2 bases and J by 5 bases, with 16 bases between. The length of the CDR3 is 15 residues. CDR3 sequence: CASSFRGLGAETQYF. CDR3 coding DNA: TGCGCCAGCAGCTTTAGAGGGCTGGGGGCGGAGACCCAGTACTTC.

On this clone: The same CDR3 can be traced to other DNA sequences in this sample. The rearrangement links TRBV6-5 to TRBJ2-7, with D perhaps TRBD2 (6 bases). Trimming took off 2 bases at V and 3 bases at J, with 8 bases between the two ends. This CDR3 region has 13 residues. Germline-derived CDR1 and CDR2 are MNHEY and SVGAGI. CDR3 sequence reads: CASSYEGGYEQYF. The CDR3 coding sequence is TGTGCCAGCAGTTACGAGGGAGGCTACGAGCAGTACTTC.

The chain is built from TRBV5-1 and TRBJ2-1; 9 bases align to TRBD2. V shed 0 bases and J 6 bases; nucleotides not matched to a gene: 7. The CDR3 consists of 16 residues. Per the germline V gene, CDR1 is SGHRS and CDR2 is YFSETQ. CDR3 bases: TGCGCCAGCAGCTTGGTTAGCGGGGGTCGCGGCAATGAGCAGTTCTTC. Translated: CASSLVSGGRGNEQFF.

This chain joins TRBV6-6 and TRBJ1-1; perhaps TRBD1 as D (5 bases). Germline values: CDR1 MNHNY, CDR2 SVGAGI (reference sequence). Trimming took 4 bases from V and 3 from J, leaving 12 bases between them. The CDR3 covers 14 residues. In DNA, the CDR3 is TGTGCCAGCAGTTCCAGGGCGGAGTACACTGAAGCTTTCTTT. Protein: CASSSRAEYTEAFF.

In its sample, this clone was seen once. V usage is TRBV6-6 and J usage is TRBJ2-2; maybe TRBD2 (6 bases). CDR1 is MNHNY and CDR2 is SVGAGI in the germline V gene (reference sequence). The CDR3 runs 15 residues. V was clipped by 6 bases and J by 0 bases, with 11 bases between them. The CDR3 reads CASSSSAPNTGELFF. CDR3 nucleotide sequence: TGTGCCAGCAGCTCTAGCGCTCCGAACACCGGGGAGCTGTTTTTT.